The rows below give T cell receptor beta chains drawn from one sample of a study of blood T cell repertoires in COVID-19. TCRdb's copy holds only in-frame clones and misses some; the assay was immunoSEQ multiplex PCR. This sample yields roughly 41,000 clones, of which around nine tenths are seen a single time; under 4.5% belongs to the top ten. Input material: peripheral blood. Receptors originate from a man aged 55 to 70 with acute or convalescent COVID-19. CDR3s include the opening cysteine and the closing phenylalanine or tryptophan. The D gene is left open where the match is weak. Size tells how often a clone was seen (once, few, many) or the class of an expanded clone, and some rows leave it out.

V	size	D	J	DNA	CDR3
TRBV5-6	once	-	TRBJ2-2	TGTGCCAGCAGTTCTGAACGGGGTTTCGCCGGGGAGCTGTTTTTT	CASSSERGFAGELFF
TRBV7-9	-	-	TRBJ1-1	TGTGCCAGCAGCTCCGGGGGTAAAGCTTTCTTT	CASSSGGKAFF
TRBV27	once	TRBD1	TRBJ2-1	TGTGCCAGCAGGACCACCGGGACAGACTACAATGAGCAGTTCTTC	CASRTTGTDYNEQFF
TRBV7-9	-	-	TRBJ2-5	TGTGCCAGCCTGCCGGTGGAGGGGAACCAAGAGACCCAGTACTTC	CASLPVEGNQETQYF
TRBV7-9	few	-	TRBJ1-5	TGTGCCAGCAGCTTAGCGTCGGGAAATCAGCCCCAGCATTTT	CASSLASGNQPQHF
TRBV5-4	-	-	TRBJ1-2	TGTGCCAGCAGCTTGGAGGCGACAGACTATGGCTACACCTTC	CASSLEATDYGYTF
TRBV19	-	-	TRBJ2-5	TGTGCCAGTAGCAAAGTAGAGAGCAGGCAAGAGACCCAGTACTTC	CASSKVESRQETQYF
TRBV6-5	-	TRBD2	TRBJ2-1	TGTGCCAGCAGGGGACTAGCGGGGAGTGAGCAGTTCTTC	CASRGLAGSEQFF
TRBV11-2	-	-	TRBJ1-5	TGTGCCAGCAGCTTGCAACCGGACGGGATAAGGCCCCAGCATTTT	CASSLQPDGIRPQHF
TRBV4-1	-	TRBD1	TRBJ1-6	TGCGCCAGCAGCCGGTCGGGACAGATCATTAATTCACCCCTCCACTTT	CASSRSGQIINSPLHF
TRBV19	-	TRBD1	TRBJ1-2	TGTGCCAGTAGTCCAGACAGGGGGTATGGCTACACCTTC	CASSPDRGYGYTF
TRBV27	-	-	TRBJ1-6	TGTGCCAGCAGTTGGGGGGTCCGGGATTCACCCCTCCACTTT	CASSWGVRDSPLHF
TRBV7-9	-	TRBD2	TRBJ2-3	TGTGCCAGCAGCTCACCGGCGGGGGGGAAAGATACGCAGTATTTT	CASSSPAGGKDTQYF
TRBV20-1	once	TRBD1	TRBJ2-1	TGCAGTGCTAGTCTTAGGACAGGGGGCAATGAGCAGTTCTTC	CSASLRTGGNEQFF
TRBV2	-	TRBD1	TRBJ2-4	TGTGCCAGCAGGTTGGACAGGGGAAAGATTCAGTACTTC	CASRLDRGKIQYF
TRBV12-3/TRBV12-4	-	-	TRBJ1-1	TGTGCCAGCAGAAATGGAGGGATGGTTGAAGCTTTCTTT	CASRNGGMVEAFF
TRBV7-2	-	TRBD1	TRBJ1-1	TGTGCCAGCAGCCCAATATTAGACAGGGGGCGCCGGACTGAAGCTTTCTTT	CASSPILDRGRRTEAFF
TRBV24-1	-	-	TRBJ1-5	TGTGCCACCAGTGATGGATCAGGGATTCAGCCCCAGCATTTT	CATSDGSGIQPQHF
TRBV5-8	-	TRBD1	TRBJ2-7	TGTGCCAGCAGCGCAGGAACAGGGGGCTTCGTTACCTACGAGCAGTACTTC	CASSAGTGGFVTYEQYF
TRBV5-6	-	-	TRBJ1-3	TGTGCCAGCGCACAGAACGACCGACGGCCCATATATTTT	CASAQNDRRPIYF